This passage covers 22 T cell receptor beta chains from one sample sequenced in a study of T cells after yellow fever vaccination. From the 5' RACE reads, TCRdb called clonotypes with MiXCR, one entry per CDR3 protein. The data hold around 200,000 distinct CDR3 sequences, with 9.5% to 12% observed a single time. Material: CD8+ T cells sorted from PBMCs, obtained 15 days after the yellow fever booster vaccination. These receptors were obtained from a man between 18 and 29 years old who received the YFV17D yellow fever vaccine.

The CDR3 loop reads CASSQVGNQPQHF. The CDR3 DNA reads as TGTGCCAGTAGTCAGGTCGGCAATCAGCCCCAGCATTTT. The chain carries TRBV19 and TRBJ1-5; the D is unclear. The length of the CDR3 is 13 residues. V was clipped by 5 bases and J by 2 bases, with 7 bases between them. Germline V gene data show CDR1 as LNHDA and CDR2 as SQIVND (reference sequence).

The V call is TRBV12-3 or TRBV12-4, the J call TRBJ2-7; D is uncertain. The CDR3 runs to 16 residues. Trimming left V 1 base short and J 3 bases short, with 16 bases between. The CDR3 is CASSLGEGFSGYEQYF. The CDR3 DNA follows: TGTGCCAGCAGTTTAGGGGAAGGTTTTTCGGGCTACGAGCAGTACTTC.

This chain links TRBV7-8 with TRBJ2-5; the D gene is possibly TRBD1 (6 bases). The V gene's germline CDR1 is SGHVS and CDR2 FQNEAQ. V lost 6 bases, J lost 1 base, and 12 bases lay in between. This CDR3 is 14 amino acids long. CDR3 DNA: TGTGCCAGCAGTATCGAAGGGGGCCAAGAGACCCAGTACTTC. It encodes CASSIEGGQETQYF.

The chain is built from TRBV4-3 and TRBJ2-5; possible D gene TRBD2, 5 bases. Trimming left V 1 base short and J 1 base short, with 10 bases between. CDR1 is LGHNA, CDR2 YSLEER, per germline. The CDR3 contains 15 residues. CDR3: CASSQGEAAQETQYF. CDR3 DNA: TGCGCCAGCAGCCAAGGCGAAGCGGCCCAAGAGACCCAGTACTTC.

This clonotype was detected only a few times. The chain joins TRBV20-1 to TRBJ2-3; the D gene is possibly TRBD1 (5 bases). Per germline, CDR1 DFQATT and CDR2 SNEGSKA (reference sequence). The V end lost 6 bases, the J end lost 0 bases, and 13 bases lay between the germline ends. The CDR3 covers 14 residues. Written as DNA, the CDR3 is TGCAGTGCCAAGACAGCCTCTAGCACAGATACGCAGTATTTT. Amino acid sequence: CSAKTASSTDTQYF.

This clonotype was found many times. Here the CDR3 reads CASRGPSADTQYF. The CDR3 nucleotides are TGCGCCAGCAGGGGCCCTAGCGCAGATACGCAGTATTTT. The chain carries TRBV4-1 and TRBJ2-3; TRBD2 is a possible D gene (6 bases). V was pared by 6 bases and J by 4 bases, with 11 bases between. CDR3 length: 13 residues. Germline lookup yields CDR1 MGHRA and CDR2 YSYEKL.

The chain employs TRBV7-6 and TRBJ2-1; TRBD1 aligns across 12 bases. The CDR3 covers 15 residues. The ends lost 5 bases at V and 7 bases at J; junction bases unmatched: 6. Germline V gene data show CDR1 as SGHVS and CDR2 as FNYEAQ. Here the CDR3 reads CASSPGQGAGNEQFF. The CDR3 DNA is TGTGCCAGCAGCCCGGGACAGGGGGCGGGGAATGAGCAGTTCTTC.

This clonotype was observed a handful of times. The junction shows a germline mismatch at one end, possibly a read error. The chain recombines TRBV10-3 with TRBJ1-2; 12 nucleotides line up with TRBD1. The germline V gene encodes CDR1 ENHRY and CDR2 SYGVKD. This CDR3 spans 16 amino acids. CDR3 DNA: TGTGCCATCAGTCAGTCGGCGGGACAGGGGGCTCATGGCTACACCTTC. This gives the protein CAISQSAGQGAHGYTF.

This rearrangement joins TRBV14 to TRBJ2-5; D possibly corresponds to TRBD1 (5 bases). V lost 6 bases, J lost 4 bases, and 9 bases lay in between. CDR3 size: 12 residues. Germline-derived CDR1 and CDR2 are SGHDN and FVKESK. The CDR3 is CASSRQRETQYF. CDR3 in DNA: TGTGCCAGCAGTCGACAGCGAGAGACCCAGTACTTC.

The chain is built from TRBV27 and TRBJ2-7; D is possibly TRBD2 (6 bases). From germline, CDR1 is MNHEY and CDR2 SMNVEV (reference sequence). Trimming pared 6 bases from V and 2 bases from J, leaving 11 bases between. The CDR3 runs 13 residues. The CDR3 sequence is CASSFGGTYEQYF. The CDR3, as DNA: TGTGCCAGCAGCTTCGGGGGTACCTACGAGCAGTACTTC.

This clonotype was observed a handful of times. The chain joins TRBV5-6 to TRBJ2-1; 9 bases agree with TRBD1. The J segment lost 5 bases and the V segment lost 2 bases, leaving 11 bases of the junction unmatched. The CDR3 extends over 17 amino acids. Germline CDR1 and CDR2: SGHDT and YYEEEE. CDR3 nucleotides: TGTGCCAGCAGCTTTGGTGACAGGGGGGACCGGCACAATGAGCAGTTCTTC. The encoded protein is CASSFGDRGDRHNEQFF.

This clonotype was seen more than once but under ten times. The rearrangement uses TRBV9 and TRBJ2-6; possibly TRBD1 or TRBD2 for D (5 bases each). This CDR3 has 14 amino acids. Deletions cut 3 bases from V and 1 base from J, with 5 bases between. Germline CDR1 and CDR2: SGDLS and YYNGEE. The CDR3 is CASSGGSGANVLTF. CDR3 bases: TGTGCCAGCAGCGGGGGGTCTGGGGCCAACGTCCTGACTTTC.

This clonotype has a handful of counts. V is TRBV4-3 and J is TRBJ2-2; 8 bases are shared with TRBD2. Trimming took 1 base from V and 5 from J; bases not matched to a gene: 9. Looked up from germline, CDR1 is LGHNA and CDR2 is YSLEER. The CDR3 runs to 17 residues. The CDR3 loop reads CASSQALSGVGTGELFF. CDR3 bases: TGCGCCAGCAGCCAAGCTCTTAGCGGGGTGGGAACCGGGGAGCTGTTTTTT.

The CDR3 DNA follows: TGTGCCAGCAGCTTGGTGTTGGCAGATACTGAAGCTTTCTTT. It specifies CASSLVLADTEAFF. The chain is built from TRBV5-4 and TRBJ1-1; no firm D call. V dropped 0 bases and J dropped 5 bases, with 11 bases sitting between them. CDR3 length equals 14 residues. Germline V gene lookup returns CDR1 SGHNT and CDR2 YYREEE (reference sequence).

There are a few counts of this clonotype. V usage is TRBV9 and J usage is TRBJ2-1; D assignment may be TRBD1 or TRBD2 (5 bases each). V lost 1 base to trimming and J lost 6 bases, with 14 bases between them. The germline gives CDR1 SGDLS, CDR2 YYNGEE. The CDR3 totals 15 residues. The CDR3 sequence: CASSVWQGGSNEQFF. CDR3 coding DNA: TGTGCCAGCAGCGTATGGCAGGGTGGGAGCAATGAGCAGTTCTTC.

This clonotype was detected many times. The genes are TRBV7-8 and TRBJ2-3; 11 nucleotides match TRBD2. The ends lost 7 bases at V and 5 bases at J; junction bases unmatched: 5. This CDR3 has 14 residues. Germline-derived CDR1 and CDR2 are SGHVS and FQNEAQ. The CDR3 loop is CASNSGGAGDTQYF. The CDR3 coding sequence is TGTGCCAGCAATAGCGGGGGGGCTGGAGATACGCAGTATTTT.

This clonotype was recorded at least ten times. The rearrangement uses TRBV6-5 and TRBJ2-2; D is possibly TRBD1 (5 bases). Per germline, CDR1 MNHEY and CDR2 SVGAGI. The CDR3 loop spans 14 amino acids. V was pared by 10 bases and J by 4 bases, with 16 bases between. The chain's CDR3 is CATSILGRTGELFF. For the CDR3, the DNA is TGTGCCACCAGCATATTGGGGCGCACCGGGGAGCTGTTTTTT.

This clonotype was seen a handful of times. The chain is built from TRBV4-1 and TRBJ1-1; no clear D. Germline assignment: CDR1 MGHRA and CDR2 YSYEKL. The CDR3 loop spans 15 amino acids. V shed 0 bases and J shed 3 bases, with 11 bases lying between them. CDR3 loop: CASSQEASQDTEAFF. CDR3 DNA sequence: TGCGCCAGCAGCCAAGAGGCAAGCCAGGACACTGAAGCTTTCTTT.

In its sample, this clonotype was seen a few times. J is TRBJ1-1 and V is TRBV5-1; 8 bases map to TRBD1. Trimming took 4 bases from V and 5 from J; bases not matched to a gene: 7. This CDR3 contains 14 residues. The germline CDR1 and CDR2 sequences are SGHRS and YFSETQ. The CDR3 loop reads CASSRQQGGTEAFF. In DNA, the CDR3 is TGCGCCAGCAGCCGCCAACAGGGGGGGACTGAAGCTTTCTTT.

This clonotype occurred a few times. The chain combines TRBV6-5 with TRBJ1-5, with a possible D match to TRBD1 (5 bases). Germline values: CDR1 MNHEY, CDR2 SVGAGI. Trimming removed 6 bases from V and 7 bases from J, with 13 bases in between. The CDR3 has 13 amino acids. The CDR3 nucleotides read TGTGCCAGCAGGGGGGGGAAGGGCCAGCCCCAGCATTTT. Encoded protein: CASRGGKGQPQHF.

The table lists this clonotype with many counts. This chain links TRBV29-1 with TRBJ2-1; D remains ambiguous. Trimming shortened V by 6 bases and J by 5 bases, and 5 bases separated the two germline ends. The CDR3 has 10 amino acids. From germline, CDR1 is SQVTM and CDR2 ANQGSEA. Here the CDR3 reads CSVRHNEQFF. The DNA of the CDR3 is TGCAGCGTACGTCACAATGAGCAGTTCTTC.

This clonotype was counted a few times. The chain is built from TRBV6-6 and TRBJ2-3, with D tentatively TRBD1 or TRBD2 (5 bases each). The V and J ends lost 6 bases and 2 bases respectively, with 15 bases between them. The CDR3 is made up of 15 amino acids. Germline loops: CDR1 MNHNY, CDR2 SVGAGI (reference sequence). CDR3 amino acids: CASRLGPRSTDTQYF. CDR3 in DNA: TGTGCCAGCAGACTGGGACCGAGATCCACAGATACGCAGTATTTT.